This TCR beta chain was found in a study of T cells expressing NK-cell markers. About the research overall: CD3+CD56+NKG2C+, CD3+CD56+NKG2C- and CD3+CD56-NKG2C+ T cells, once sorted, supplied the TCR beta repertoires.

Study-wide points: It is unclear if expanded NKG2C-expressing clones target HCMV antigens.

Comments on this clonotype: Antigen: not known.

Production of TCR beta cDNA relied on 5'RACE template switching with UMIs. Following a re-call of the 5' RACE reads, TCRdb has one entry per CDR3 protein and lacks DNA. Its table records about half a million distinct CDR3 sequences. CDR3 length: 15 amino acids. The chain recombines TRBV12-3 or TRBV12-4 with TRBJ1-5; TCRdb indicates TRBD1, and absent DNA this call remains unverified. The sequence was obtained from a woman aged 45-59 years in good health. Sample: blood T cells: a sorted CD56 or NKG2C T cell subset, CD4+ or CD8+ T cells, or bulk PBMC T cells (not recorded which). Here the CDR3 reads CASSLEGTTGQPQHF.